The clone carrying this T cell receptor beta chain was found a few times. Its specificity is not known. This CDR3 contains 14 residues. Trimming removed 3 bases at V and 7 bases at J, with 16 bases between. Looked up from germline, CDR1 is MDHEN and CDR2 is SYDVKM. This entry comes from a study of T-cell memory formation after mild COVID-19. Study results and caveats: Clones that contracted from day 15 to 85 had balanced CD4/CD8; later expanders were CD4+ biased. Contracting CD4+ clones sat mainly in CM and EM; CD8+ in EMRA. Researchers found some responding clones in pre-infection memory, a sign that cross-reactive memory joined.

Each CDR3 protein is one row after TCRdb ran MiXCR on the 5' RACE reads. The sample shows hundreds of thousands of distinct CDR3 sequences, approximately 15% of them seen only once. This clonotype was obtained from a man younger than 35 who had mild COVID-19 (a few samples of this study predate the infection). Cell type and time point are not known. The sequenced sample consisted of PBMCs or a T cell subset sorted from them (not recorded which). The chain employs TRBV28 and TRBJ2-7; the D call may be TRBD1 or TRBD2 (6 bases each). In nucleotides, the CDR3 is TGTGCCAGCAGTTTGGCCGCAGGGGCGGGGGAGCAGTACGTC. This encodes CASSLAAGAGEQYV.